This is a list of T cell receptor beta chains from one sample in a study of blood T cell repertoires in COVID-19. The method was immunoSEQ multiplex PCR; TCRdb's version includes in-frame clones alone and lacks a portion of them. The data contain approximately 210,000 clones, about nine tenths of them singletons. Sequences were obtained from peripheral blood. The receptors shown here come from a man between 50 and 59 years old with COVID-19, enrolled during active disease. The CDR3 runs from the conserved cysteine through the conserved F or W. The D gene is left open where the match is weak. Size is omitted from some rows. Given values are once, few, many or a class for expanded clones.

j_call,d_call,v_call,clone_size,cdr3_nt,cdr3_aa
TRBJ1-1,TRBD1,TRBV5-4,NA,TGTGCCAGCAGCACGCTACAGGGGGCTGAAGCTTTCTTT,CASSTLQGAEAFF
TRBJ2-2,NA,TRBV18,NA,TGTGCCAGCTCACCTTCGACCGGGGAGCTGTTTTTT,CASSPSTGELFF
TRBJ2-3,NA,TRBV18,NA,TGTGCCAGCTCACCAGGGGAGGGCACAGATACGCAGTATTTT,CASSPGEGTDTQYF
TRBJ2-1,NA,TRBV12-2,NA,TGTGCAAGTCGCTCCATATGGGGCCGGCCCTACAATGAGCAGTTCTTC,CASRSIWGRPYNEQFF
TRBJ2-3,TRBD2,TRBV5-4,once,TGTGCCAGCAGCTTGACTAGCGGGAGTAACACAGATACGCAGTATTTT,CASSLTSGSNTDTQYF
TRBJ1-3,TRBD1,TRBV7-2,NA,TGTGCCAGCAGCCCCGGGACAGCTGGAAACACCATATATTTT,CASSPGTAGNTIYF
TRBJ1-1,NA,TRBV19,NA,TGTGCCAGTAGCGTTAGCGAGGGCCGAGGGAACACTGAAGCTTTCTTT,CASSVSEGRGNTEAFF
TRBJ1-4,TRBD1,TRBV7-9,NA,TGTGCCAGCAGCCGCAGGGGGCAGACCGTTAATGAAAAACTGTTTTTT,CASSRRGQTVNEKLFF
TRBJ1-5,NA,TRBV20-1,NA,TGCAGTGCTAGAAGGGGTCAGCCCCAGCATTTT,CSARRGQPQHF
TRBJ2-5,TRBD2,TRBV6-2/TRBV6-3,NA,TGTGCCAGCAGTACCCCCCCAGAGCGGGGGGGCCGTTCCCAAGAGACCCAGTACTTC,CASSTPPERGGRSQETQYF
TRBJ2-7,NA,TRBV12-3/TRBV12-4,NA,TGTGCCAGCACCCAACAGGGCTACGAGCAGTACTTC,CASTQQGYEQYF
TRBJ2-2,TRBD1,TRBV2,NA,TGTGCCAGCAGAACCGGGACAGGGAACACCGGGGAGCTGTTTTTT,CASRTGTGNTGELFF
TRBJ2-2,TRBD1,TRBV19,NA,TGTGCCAGCAAGTACGACAGGGAAGCCGGGGAGCTGTTTTTT,CASKYDREAGELFF
TRBJ1-5,NA,TRBV9,NA,TGTGCCAGCAGCGTAGGAGCAAACAGCAATCAGCCCCAGCATTTT,CASSVGANSNQPQHF
TRBJ2-1,NA,TRBV9,NA,TGTGCCAGCAGCGTAGTTAGTAGCTCCTACAATGAGCAGTTCTTC,CASSVVSSSYNEQFF
TRBJ2-1,NA,TRBV7-2,once,TGTGCCAGCAGTGCCTTGGCTGAGCAGTTCTTC,CASSALAEQFF
TRBJ1-2,NA,TRBV10-2,NA,TGCGCCAGCAGTGAACTGGTATCTAACTATGGCTACACCTTC,CASSELVSNYGYTF
TRBJ2-4,NA,TRBV19,once,TGTGCCAGTAGTATGGGGGCTACCAAAAACATTCAGTACTTC,CASSMGATKNIQYF
TRBJ2-1,TRBD2,TRBV7-9,NA,TGTGCCAGCAGCGGGACTAGCGGGAGGGCCAAGCCCTACAATGAGCAGTTCTTC,CASSGTSGRAKPYNEQFF
TRBJ2-2,NA,TRBV6-1,NA,TGTGCCAGCAGTGACACTATCTTCACCGGGGAGCTGTTTTTT,CASSDTIFTGELFF
TRBJ2-7,NA,TRBV7-2,NA,TGTGCCAGCAGCGCCAGGGTGTTGGACTACGAGCAGTACTTC,CASSARVLDYEQYF
TRBJ2-2,TRBD2,TRBV18,NA,TGTGCCAGCTCACCCAACGGGGGGTTGAACACCGGGGAGCTGTTTTTT,CASSPNGGLNTGELFF
TRBJ2-2,TRBD1,TRBV19,NA,TGTGCCAGCCCGGGACAGGGGAACACCGGGGAGCTGTTTTTT,CASPGQGNTGELFF
TRBJ1-2,NA,TRBV21-1,few,TGTGCCAGCACCAAAACAAACAGGGGTTATGGCTACACCTTC,CASTKTNRGYGYTF
TRBJ1-1,NA,TRBV5-1,NA,TGCGCCAGCAGCTTAACCCAGGGTACCACTGAAGCTTTCTTT,CASSLTQGTTEAFF
TRBJ2-2,TRBD1,TRBV5-6,NA,TGTGCCAGCAGCTTTGGACAGGGGGTCAACACCGGGGAGCTGTTTTTT,CASSFGQGVNTGELFF
TRBJ2-7,TRBD2,TRBV6-2/TRBV6-3,NA,TGTGCCAGCAGCCAGGGATTACTAGCGGCTAGCTCCTACGAGCAGTACTTC,CASSQGLLAASSYEQYF
TRBJ1-1,NA,TRBV27,NA,TGTGCCAGCAGTCCCCTAGAGGGGAACACTGAAGCTTTCTTT,CASSPLEGNTEAFF
TRBJ2-6,NA,TRBV19,NA,TGTGCCAGTAGTATCTGGCAGGGCTCTGGGGCCAACGTCCTGACTTTC,CASSIWQGSGANVLTF
TRBJ1-1,TRBD1,TRBV2,NA,TGTGCCAGCAAGACACAGGGGGCGCATACTGAAGCTTTCTTT,CASKTQGAHTEAFF
TRBJ1-1,NA,TRBV6-5,NA,TGTGCCAGCCGGCGGTCCAAATTCATGAACACTGAAGCTTTCTTT,CASRRSKFMNTEAFF
TRBJ2-2,TRBD2,TRBV7-3,NA,TGTGCCAGCAGCCTTGGACTAGCGGGAGGTGCGGGGGAGCTGTTTTTT,CASSLGLAGGAGELFF
TRBJ2-7,TRBD2,TRBV5-5,NA,TGTGCCAGCAGCTTGCTAGGTGGGGGACTAGCCTACGAGCAGTACTTC,CASSLLGGGLAYEQYF
TRBJ2-5,NA,TRBV27,NA,TGTGCCAGCAGGCCCGGGGGGCCGGAGACCCAGTACTTC,CASRPGGPETQYF
TRBJ2-7,TRBD2,TRBV29-1,NA,TGCAGCGTTGTATTGCCAAGCGGGGGGTCCGAGCAGTACTTC,CSVVLPSGGSEQYF
TRBJ2-4,TRBD1,TRBV19,few,TGTGCCAGTAGTTTGGCTGGACAGGGCCGAGCCAAAAACATTCAGTACTTC,CASSLAGQGRAKNIQYF
TRBJ2-7,TRBD2,TRBV19,NA,TGTGCCAGTAGAGCGGGAGGAAGCTCCTACGAGCAGTACTTC,CASRAGGSSYEQYF
TRBJ1-1,NA,TRBV6-5,NA,TGTGCCAGCAGCCCGACTGGTCTGGCGTCCACTGAAGCTTTCTTT,CASSPTGLASTEAFF
TRBJ2-7,NA,TRBV5-1,NA,TGCGCCAGCAGCCCGCCCCGGGACAACGCCTACGAGCAGTACTTC,CASSPPRDNAYEQYF
TRBJ2-7,TRBD2,TRBV5-4,NA,TGTGCCAGCAGCACAAGCGGGAACCCCTACGAGCAGTACTTC,CASSTSGNPYEQYF
TRBJ2-1,TRBD2,TRBV19,NA,TGTGCCACCTTGCCCCTCCTGGCGGGAGGCAGTGAGCAGTTCTTC,CATLPLLAGGSEQFF